Presented here are 29 T cell receptor beta chains from one specimen sequenced in a study of regulatory T cells in long-lasting Graves disease. Described time point: persistent/refractory GD, antithyroid drugs over 5 years with positive TRAb. RNA isolated from PBMCs was used to make the TCR library. iRepertoire HTBI primers and Arm-PCR of CDR3 regions built TCR beta libraries. One entry per CDR3 protein, called by TCRdb with MiXCR from the multiplex PCR reads. The table has approximately 380,000 distinct CDR3 sequences, around 20% seen once. The source was peripheral blood mononuclear cells (PBMCs), collected when the disease was refractory, from a patient treated with antithyroid drugs. The receptors stem from a female donor with Graves disease.

This clonotype came up a few times. The chain is built from TRBV7-9 and TRBJ2-7, with D perhaps being TRBD1 or TRBD2 (5 bases each). Trimming took off 11 bases at V and 7 bases at J, with 18 bases between the two ends. The CDR3 length is 12 residues. Germline V CDR1 and CDR2: SEHNR, FQNEAQ (reference sequence). The CDR3 reads CAAGLPQGEQYF. In nucleotides, the CDR3 is TGTGCCGCTGGACTGCCTCAGGGAGAGCAGTACTTC.

Comment on this clonotype: Compared with germline, one end of the junction differs, possibly owing to a read error. The chain is built from TRBV12-3 or TRBV12-4 and TRBJ1-4, with D uncertain. The CDR3 covers 14 residues. CDR3 DNA: TGTGTCAGCAGGACCCGGAGTCCTAATGAAAAACTGTTTTTT. Its protein product is CVSRTRSPNEKLFF.

This clonotype was observed a handful of times. This chain uses TRBV20-1 with TRBJ2-6; TRBD1 matches 7 bases. Losses at the gene ends were 6 bases for V and 1 base for J; bases not matched to a gene: 3. The CDR3 extends over 14 amino acids. Germline V CDR1 and CDR2: DFQATT, SNEGSKA (reference sequence). The CDR3 DNA sequence: TGCAGTGCGTCGACAGGGTCTGGGGCCAACGTCCTGACTTTC. Translating it yields CSASTGSGANVLTF.

The chain uses TRBV5-5 and TRBJ1-1; possible D gene TRBD1, 6 bases. The V gene's germline CDR1 is SGHKS and CDR2 YYEKEE (reference sequence). The CDR3 consists of 14 residues. Trimming stripped 0 bases from V and 11 bases from J, with 17 bases between. DNA for the CDR3: TGTGCCAGCAGCTTGGAAGGGGGGGCATCGGGGGCTTTCTTT. The encoded protein is CASSLEGGASGAFF.

This clonotype was seen more than once but under ten times. The chain recombines TRBV28 with TRBJ2-3; 7 bases are a match to TRBD2. The CDR3 has 14 amino acids. Germline CDR1 MDHEN, CDR2 SYDVKM. V shed 5 bases and J 5 bases; nucleotides not matched to a gene: 7. The CDR3 spells CASSTREALDTQYF. For the CDR3, the DNA is TGTGCCAGCAGTACCCGGGAGGCATTAGATACGCAGTATTTT.

The chain employs TRBV19 and TRBJ2-7; TRBD1 might be the D (6 bases). CDR1 and CDR2 (germline): LNHDA, SQIVND (reference sequence). CDR3 length: 13 residues. Trimming cost V 5 bases and J 6 bases, with 14 bases left between them. Written as DNA, the CDR3 is TGTGCCAGTAGTTACCTAGGGACATCCGAGCAGTACTTC. Amino acids: CASSYLGTSEQYF.

This clonotype has a handful of counts. The rearrangement uses TRBV7-9 and TRBJ2-5; D not resolved. The CDR3 is 12 residues long. Trimming took off 7 bases at V and 7 bases at J, with 13 bases between the two ends. Looked up from germline, CDR1 is SEHNR and CDR2 is FQNEAQ (reference sequence). The CDR3 spells CASKDQTGTQYF. Written as DNA, the CDR3 is TGTGCCAGCAAGGATCAAACCGGGACCCAGTACTTC. Supplemented by reference TRBV7-9 and TRBJ2-5, the full variable domain reads DTGVSQNPRHKITKRGQNVTFRCDPISEHNRLYWYRQTLGQGPEFLTYFQNEAQLEKSRLLSDRFSAERPKGSFSTLEIQRTEQGDSAMYLCASKDQTGTQYFGPGTRLLVL.

The chain combines TRBV6-1 with TRBJ2-6, with D maybe TRBD2 (6 bases). Trimming stripped 6 bases from V and 0 bases from J, with 21 bases between. The CDR3 has 19 amino acids. Germline CDR1 is MNHNS and CDR2 is SASEGT. CDR3 nucleotides: TGTGCCAGCAGCCAAAAGGGTAGCGGAACCCTCTCTGGGGCCAACGTCCTGACTTTC. It encodes CASSQKGSGTLSGANVLTF.

With respect to this clonotype: A much bigger clone sits one base away, suggesting this may be a read error. This CDR3 fails to terminate in the conserved phenylalanine or tryptophan, so it likely reflects a read error. V usage is TRBV2 and J usage is TRBJ1-4; D gene ambiguous. This CDR3 is built from 14 residues. CDR1 and CDR2 (germline): SNHLY, FYNNEI. The V end was cut by 0 bases, the J end by 7 bases, with 9 bases between. In DNA form, the CDR3 reads TGTGCCAGCAGTGAAGCGGGCGGCTCTGAAAAACTGTTTTAT. This sequence encodes CASSEAGGSEKLFY.

The gene calls are TRBV7-9 and TRBJ1-3; tentative D call: TRBD1 (5 bases). Between the trimmed V and J ends, which lost 5 bases and 2 bases, there was a span of 13 bases. The CDR3 is 15 amino acids. Germline V gives CDR1 SEHNR, CDR2 FQNEAQ (reference sequence). The CDR3 sequence: CASSREGVTGNTIYF. Written as DNA, the CDR3 is TGTGCCAGCAGCCGGGAAGGGGTAACTGGAAACACCATATATTTT.

The gene calls are TRBV19 and TRBJ1-2, with D possibly being TRBD1 (6 bases). The CDR3 loop spans 14 amino acids. The V and J ends lost 4 bases and 2 bases respectively, with 11 bases between them. Germline V gene data show CDR1 as LNHDA and CDR2 as SQIVND (reference sequence). Written as DNA, the CDR3 is TGTGCCAGTAGTAGAACAGGGCTGAACTATGGCTACACCTTC. This translates into CASSRTGLNYGYTF.

The chain carries TRBV20-1 and TRBJ2-3; 15 bases are a match to TRBD2. The CDR3 covers 18 residues. Germline V CDR1 and CDR2: DFQATT, SNEGSKA (reference sequence). V dropped 6 bases and J dropped 7; count of bases not matched to a gene: 17. The CDR3 spells CSALTGTSGRWKANTQYF. CDR3 DNA: TGCAGTGCCCTTACCGGGACTAGCGGGAGGTGGAAAGCGAATACGCAGTATTTT.

With respect to this clonotype: A much larger clonotype is one base distant, so this may be a read error. The chain uses TRBV28 and TRBJ1-5, with D tentatively TRBD1 (5 bases). CDR1 MDHEN and CDR2 SYDVKM come from the germline V gene. This CDR3 is 14 amino acids long. As DNA, the CDR3 is TGTGCCAGCCTAGGGGAAGCAGGCAATCATCCCCAGCATTTT. Translating gives CASLGEAGNHPQHF.

This clonotype was seen repeatedly, ten times or more. The chain uses TRBV2 and TRBJ2-7; D may be TRBD2 (5 bases). The CDR3 runs to 14 residues. The germline V gene has CDR1 SNHLY and CDR2 FYNNEI. The V and J ends lost 7 bases and 1 base respectively, with 14 bases between them. The CDR3 here is CASIRETTSYEQYF. The CDR3 DNA reads as TGTGCCAGCATTCGGGAAACTACTTCCTACGAGCAGTACTTC.

The rearrangement uses TRBV29-1 and TRBJ2-5, with D unresolved. The CDR3 loop spans 11 amino acids. V was cut by 2 bases and J by 2 bases, with 3 bases left in between. The germline V gene encodes CDR1 SQVTM and CDR2 ANQGSEA. Here the CDR3 reads CSVESQETQYF. Here the CDR3 DNA reads TGCAGCGTTGAAAGTCAAGAGACCCAGTACTTC.

This clonotype was picked up many times. The chain carries TRBV12-3 or TRBV12-4 and TRBJ2-1, with D unresolved. Between the trimmed V and J ends, which lost 6 bases and 7 bases, there was a span of 7 bases. CDR3 length equals 11 residues. The CDR3 loop reads CASRETNEQFF. The CDR3 DNA is TGTGCCAGCAGGGAGACTAATGAGCAGTTCTTC.

As regards this clonotype: This may stem from a read error, because a much larger clone lies one nucleotide away. V and J are TRBV28 and TRBJ1-4; D is unclear. This CDR3 has 15 residues. The germline gives CDR1 MDHEN, CDR2 SYDVKM. Here the CDR3 DNA reads TGTGCCAGCAGTCCCCCTCCGGTCCAAAATGAAAAACTGTCTTTT. Its protein product is CASSPPPVQNEKLSF.

This clonotype was counted at least ten times. The chain has TRBV11-2 and TRBJ2-1, with D hard to call. V lost 5 bases and J lost 8, with 13 bases in between. Germline CDR1 SGHAT, CDR2 FQNNGV. The CDR3 sequence is 13 residues long. DNA of the CDR3: TGTGCCAGCAGCCCTCCGAACGGGTATGAGCAGTTCTTC. This gives the protein CASSPPNGYEQFF. Using reference TRBV11-2 and TRBJ2-1 for the parts outside the CDR3, the full variable domain is EAGVAQSPRYKIIEKRQSVAFWCNPISGHATLYWYQQILGQGPKLLIQFQNNGVVDDSQLPKDRFSAERLKGVDSTLKIQPAKLEDSAVYLCASSPPNGYEQFFGPGTRLTVL.

This clonotype was observed a few times. This chain uses TRBV9 with TRBJ1-4; D is ambiguous. Trimming took off 0 bases at V and 3 bases at J, with 9 bases between the two ends. This CDR3 is 15 amino acids long. Germline CDR1 and CDR2: SGDLS and YYNGEE. This CDR3 is CASSVEGMSNEKLFF. Written as DNA, the CDR3 is TGTGCCAGCAGCGTAGAGGGCATGTCTAATGAAAAACTGTTTTTT.

About this clonotype: It may be a read error: a sequence one base away is much more abundant. This rearrangement joins TRBV7-2 to TRBJ2-7; TRBD1 matches at 9 bases. The CDR3 has 15 residues. From germline, CDR1 is SGHTA and CDR2 FQGNSA. This CDR3 is CASSLTGTGPYGQYF. Here the CDR3 DNA reads TGTGCCAGCAGCCTAACCGGGACAGGGCCTTACGGGCAGTACTTC. Complete variable domain (other parts from reference TRBV7-2 and TRBJ2-7): GAGVSQSPSNKVTEKGKDVELRCDPISGHTALYWYRQSLGQGLEFLIYFQGNSAPDKSGLPSDRFSAERTGGSVSTLTIQRTQQEDSAVYLCASSLTGTGPYGQYFGPGTRLTVT.

This clonotype was seen ten or more times. The J gene is TRBJ1-2, the V gene TRBV20-1; 9 bases agree with TRBD1. Losses at the gene ends were 1 base for V and 6 bases for J; bases not matched to a gene: 3. Germline CDR1 and CDR2: DFQATT and SNEGSKA (reference sequence). The CDR3 consists of 13 residues. The CDR3 DNA reads TGCAGTGCTAGAGTCGGGACAGGGAATGGCTACACCTTC. Amino acids: CSARVGTGNGYTF.

On this clonotype itself: A read error is possible here, since a much larger clone lies one base away. This rearrangement joins TRBV12-3 or TRBV12-4 to TRBJ2-5; TRBD2 is a possible D gene (6 bases). The last part of the DNA fits TRBJ2-4 better; the J call may be wrong. The CDR3 runs to 16 residues. CDR3 DNA: TGTGCCAGCAGCTCCAGCCCGGGACTCATGGGAAACATTCAGTACTTC. It is translated as CASSSSPGLMGNIQYF.

CDR3 in amino acids: CAIRGDSSYNSPLHF. CDR3 bases: TGTGCCATCAGGGGAGACAGTTCCTATAATTCACCCCTCCACTTT. The V call is TRBV10-3, the J call TRBJ1-6; a weak D match, TRBD1 (5 bases). This CDR3 spans 15 amino acids. V lost 6 bases and J 1 base, leaving 10 bases between the germline ends. CDR1 is ENHRY, CDR2 SYGVKD, per germline.

In its sample, this clonotype was seen many times. The gene calls are TRBV29-1 and TRBJ1-1, with D uncertain. CDR3 length: 10 residues. V dropped 7 bases and J dropped 5 bases, with 8 bases sitting between them. CDR1 and CDR2 (germline): SQVTM, ANQGSEA. The DNA for the CDR3 is TGCAGCGCCGACGGGACTGAAGCTTTCTTT. This translates into CSADGTEAFF.

This clonotype was counted a few times. The chain couples TRBV20-1 to TRBJ2-7; 9 bases are shared with TRBD2. The germline CDR1 and CDR2 sequences are DFQATT and SNEGSKA (reference sequence). Trimming cost V 5 bases and J 5 bases; bases outside gene matches: 10. The CDR3 is 14 amino acids. The CDR3 nucleotides read TGCAGTGCTGGGATTGGCGGGAGGGCCGACGAGCAGTACTTC. Its protein is CSAGIGGRADEQYF.

In this sample, this clonotype turned up a few times. The V call is TRBV7-9, the J call TRBJ2-5; TRBD1 agrees at 10 bases. Germline lookup yields CDR1 SEHNR and CDR2 FQNEAQ (reference sequence). Trimming at V came to 7 bases and at J to 8 bases, leaving 7 bases not matched to a gene. The length of the CDR3 is 13 residues. The CDR3 DNA sequence: TGTGCCAGCACCCGCGGACAGGGGGGAACCCAGTACTTC. Protein product: CASTRGQGGTQYF.

On this clonotype: The CDR3 does not close with the conserved phenylalanine or tryptophan, likely indicating a read error. V and J are TRBV6-2 or TRBV6-3 and TRBJ1-1; D is perhaps TRBD1 (6 bases). V was clipped by 7 bases and J by 0 bases, with 12 bases between them. Germline CDR1 reads MNHEY; CDR2 reads SVGEGT. The CDR3 spans 14 residues. CDR3 DNA sequence: TGTGCCAGCAACCCCCAGGGGCTGAACACTGAAGCTTTCCTT. Translating it yields CASNPQGLNTEAFL.

The table lists this clonotype with many counts. The chain links TRBV28 to TRBJ1-2; possibly TRBD1 for D (5 bases). The V gene's germline CDR1 is MDHEN and CDR2 SYDVKM. The CDR3 has 15 residues. V was shortened by 6 bases and J by 7 bases, with 21 bases between the two germline ends. CDR3 coding DNA: TGTGCCAGCAGGGCTACCGGGACGGGCGGTGGTGGCTACACCTTC. It codes for CASRATGTGGGGYTF.

This clonotype was counted at least ten times. The chain employs TRBV12-3 or TRBV12-4 and TRBJ1-5, with D uncertain. The CDR3 runs to 15 residues. V was pared by 0 bases and J by 2 bases, with 8 bases between. The CDR3 nucleotides read TGTGCCAGCAGTTTAGCGGGTGGCCGCAATCAGCCCCAGCATTTT. Translating gives CASSLAGGRNQPQHF.